These 31 T cell receptor beta chains were all obtained from the same sample, sequenced in a study of shared clonotypes between healthy human individuals. Clones were sequenced by immunoSEQ multiplex PCR, and TCRdb holds only the in-frame ones, with some missing. The sample contains around 1,100,000 clones, approximately 75% of which appear only once. Input material: memory CD4+ T cells from PBMCs. The subset denotes: CD45RA-negative fraction. Receptor source: a young man in good health. Some clones in this sample may be carry-over from other donors' samples.

The chain combines TRBV7-8 with TRBJ1-1, with D possibly TRBD1 on 6 matching bases. Between the trimmed V and J ends, which lost 4 bases and 0 bases, there was a span of 12 bases. Germline CDR1 and CDR2: SGHVS and FQNEAQ. The CDR3 contains 15 residues. CDR3 coding DNA: TGTGCCAGCAGCTCCCGGACAGCCATGAACACTGAAGCTTTCTTT. It encodes CASSSRTAMNTEAFF.

The V and J genes are TRBV5-6 and TRBJ1-1; unclear D gene. V lost 7 bases to trimming and J lost 6 bases, with 22 bases between them. CDR3 length: 15 amino acids. Germline V gene data show CDR1 as SGHDT and CDR2 as YYEEEE. CDR3 protein: CASSLPGRVRAEAFF. The DNA for the CDR3 is TGTGCCAGCTCCCTCCCCGGGCGGGTAAGGGCTGAAGCTTTCTTT. Supplemented by reference TRBV5-6 and TRBJ1-1, the full variable domain reads DAGVTQSPTHLIKTRGQQVTLRCSPKSGHDTVSWYQQALGQGPQFIFQYYEEEERQRGNFPDRFSGHQFPNYSSELNVNALLLGDSALYLCASSLPGRVRAEAFFGQGTRLTVV.

The chain has TRBV6-6 and TRBJ1-5; no reliable D call. The CDR3 contains 14 residues. The V and J ends lost 7 bases and 10 bases respectively, with 20 bases between them. Per the germline V gene, CDR1 is MNHNY and CDR2 is SVGAGI (reference sequence). This CDR3 is CASTNVGVPDPQHF. In nucleotides, the CDR3 is TGTGCCAGCACCAATGTGGGCGTCCCGGATCCCCAGCATTTT.

V is TRBV5-6 and J is TRBJ2-1; 7 bases fit TRBD1. V gave up 2 bases and J gave up 2 bases; unmatched junction bases: 4. Per the germline V gene, CDR1 is SGHDT and CDR2 is YYEEEE. The CDR3 runs to 15 residues. CDR3 amino acids: CASSFDRVAYNEQFF. CDR3 in DNA: TGTGCCAGCAGCTTTGACAGGGTGGCCTACAATGAGCAGTTCTTC.

The CDR3 sequence is CASSPLPSGPNTDTQYF. CDR3 DNA sequence: TGTGCCAGCTCACCACTCCCATCGGGACCGAACACAGATACGCAGTATTTT. This rearrangement joins TRBV18 to TRBJ2-3, with D tentatively TRBD1 or TRBD2 (5 bases each). CDR3 length: 17 amino acids. V lost 1 base, J lost 2 bases, and 16 bases lay in between. Per the germline V gene, CDR1 is KGHSH and CDR2 is LQKENI.

The chain links TRBV5-1 to TRBJ2-1; 9 nucleotides line up with TRBD1. V lost 0 bases to trimming and J lost 8 bases; unmatched junction nucleotides: 3. Germline V gene data show CDR1 as SGHRS and CDR2 as YFSETQ. This CDR3 has 14 residues. CDR3 region: CASSLATGGHEQFF. For the CDR3, the DNA is TGCGCCAGCAGCTTGGCCACAGGGGGCCATGAGCAGTTCTTC.

This chain links TRBV10-1 with TRBJ2-7; the D gene is possibly TRBD2 (6 bases). Looked up from germline, CDR1 is WNHNN and CDR2 is SYGVQD (reference sequence). The V end lost 0 bases, the J end lost 6 bases, and 9 bases lay between the germline ends. The CDR3 extends over 13 amino acids. The CDR3 nucleotides read TGCGCCAGCAGTGAGTCGCGGAGGGGCGAGCAGTACTTC. It encodes CASSESRRGEQYF.

Many counts were recorded for this clone. Other DNA variants within this sample encode the same CDR3. V usage is TRBV25-1 and J usage is TRBJ1-4; 9 bases map to TRBD1. The CDR3 loop spans 14 amino acids. Germline V gene lookup returns CDR1 MGHDK and CDR2 SYGVNS. With 4 bases clipped from V and 5 bases from J, the junction kept 2 bases outside the gene matches. CDR3 in amino acids: CASSVGTGNEKLFF. In DNA, the CDR3 is TGTGCCAGCAGTGTCGGGACAGGGAATGAAAAACTGTTTTTT.

This clone has only a few counts. The rearrangement links TRBV5-4 to TRBJ1-1; perhaps TRBD1 as D (5 bases). The CDR3 runs to 14 residues. CDR1 SGHNT and CDR2 YYREEE come from the germline V gene (reference sequence). Trimming took off 3 bases at V and 6 bases at J, with 15 bases between the two ends. For the CDR3, the DNA is TGTGCCAGCAGCTCCACAGGACGGGGCGCTGAAGCTTTCTTT. The encoded protein is CASSSTGRGAEAFF.

This clone was recorded only once. The chain employs TRBV10-1 and TRBJ2-1; TRBD2 aligns across 9 bases. The CDR3 covers 15 residues. J was trimmed by 4 bases and V by 2 bases; bases with no gene match: 3. CDR1 WNHNN and CDR2 SYGVQD come from the germline V gene (reference sequence). DNA of the CDR3: TGCGCCAGCAGTGAGCTAGCGGGAAATTACAATGAGCAGTTCTTC. It is translated as CASSELAGNYNEQFF.

The V gene is TRBV2, the J gene TRBJ2-7, with no clear D. The ends were cut back, 4 bases at V and 3 bases at J, with 10 bases in the middle. The CDR3 has 13 residues. Per germline, CDR1 SNHLY and CDR2 FYNNEI. The CDR3 nucleotides are TGTGCCAGCAGTGTGGCTCAGCTCTACGAGCAGTACTTC. It yields the protein CASSVAQLYEQYF.

This rearrangement joins TRBV5-8 to TRBJ1-2; no reliable D call. The CDR3 totals 17 residues. The germline V gene encodes CDR1 SGHTS and CDR2 YDEGEE. The V end lost 0 bases, the J end lost 2 bases, and 17 bases lay between the germline ends. The CDR3 protein is CASSLARAGRGNYGYTF. CDR3 nucleotides: TGTGCCAGCAGCTTGGCCCGAGCAGGCCGAGGAAACTATGGCTACACCTTC.

The rearrangement links TRBV5-1 to TRBJ2-2, with D possibly matching TRBD2 (6 bases). V shed 2 bases and J shed 6 bases, with 17 bases lying between them. There are 16 residues in the CDR3. Germline V CDR1 and CDR2: SGHRS, YFSETQ. This CDR3 reads CASSLDPAPGAGELFF. In DNA form, the CDR3 reads TGCGCCAGCAGCTTAGACCCCGCACCGGGAGCCGGGGAGCTGTTTTTT.

This clone was seen more than once but under ten times. The rearrangement uses TRBV5-4 and TRBJ2-7; D possibly corresponds to TRBD2 (5 bases). V was shortened by 4 bases and J by 0 bases, with 11 bases between the two germline ends. Germline lookup yields CDR1 SGHNT and CDR2 YYREEE (reference sequence). The CDR3 loop spans 14 amino acids. The CDR3 reads CASSPSGDSYEQYF. The CDR3 nucleotides are TGTGCCAGCAGCCCCAGCGGAGACTCCTACGAGCAGTACTTC. Full variable domain (missing parts from reference TRBV5-4 and TRBJ2-7): ETGVTQSPTHLIKTRGQQVTLRCSSQSGHNTVSWYQQALGQGPQFIFQYYREEENGRGNFPPRFSGLQFPNYSSELNVNALELDDSALYLCASSPSGDSYEQYFGPGTRLTVT.

This clone has a handful of counts. V usage is TRBV7-2 and J usage is TRBJ2-1, with TRBD2 matching over 12 bases. Trimming at V came to 2 bases and at J to 12 bases, leaving 5 bases not matched to a gene. Germline V gene data show CDR1 as SGHTA and CDR2 as FQGNSA. The CDR3 totals 14 residues. The CDR3 bases are TGTGCCAGCAGCTTACCCGGACTAGCGGGATGGCAGTTCTTC. Protein: CASSLPGLAGWQFF.

V gene TRBV4-1 combines with J gene TRBJ2-4, with no clear D. Germline V gene data show CDR1 as MGHRA and CDR2 as YSYEKL. The length of the CDR3 is 16 residues. The germline V and J ends were trimmed by 0 bases and 1 base, with 10 bases remaining between them. The CDR3 region has the DNA TGCGCCAGCAGCCAAGATGGGATAGCCGCCAAAAACATTCAGTACTTC. Its protein is CASSQDGIAAKNIQYF.

This clone has just a few counts. V gene TRBV29-1 combines with J gene TRBJ2-3; 12 bases map to TRBD2. The CDR3 has 13 residues. Germline CDR1 SQVTM, CDR2 ANQGSEA. V was pared by 4 bases and J by 4 bases, with 0 bases of the junction left unmatched. CDR3 sequence: CSVGTSGADTQYF. CDR3 bases: TGCAGCGTTGGGACTAGCGGGGCAGATACGCAGTATTTT.

The V and J genes are TRBV28 and TRBJ1-6; D may be TRBD1 (5 bases). This CDR3 has 16 amino acids. Trimming removed 1 base from V and 8 bases from J, with 15 bases in between. The germline CDR1 and CDR2 sequences are MDHEN and SYDVKM. The CDR3 coding sequence is TGTGCCAGCAGTTTATTAGGGCGGGGGAGTCATTCACCCCTCCACTTT. The encoded protein is CASSLLGRGSHSPLHF.

This chain uses TRBV5-1 with TRBJ1-1; the D is unclear. V lost 0 bases and J lost 11, with 14 bases in between. Germline CDR1 reads SGHRS; CDR2 reads YFSETQ. This CDR3 comprises 13 residues. As DNA, the CDR3 is TGCGCCAGCAGCTTGGATAATCAGGCATTGGCTTTCTTT. Translation: CASSLDNQALAFF.

This sequence joins TRBV21-1 and TRBJ1-5; TRBD1 reflects the table's D call only, with no check against the DNA. TRBV21-1 is noted as a pseudogene. This CDR3 contains 15 residues. CDR3 amino acids: CASSTHGQFNQPQHF. CDR3 coding DNA: TGTGCCAGCAGCACCCATGGACAGTTTAACCAGCCCCAGCATTTT.

Comments on this clone: At the DNA level, this CDR3 is encoded by other sequences in the same sample as well. This rearrangement joins TRBV30 to TRBJ2-5; D is uncertain. The V end lost 3 bases, the J end lost 5 bases, and 7 bases lay between the germline ends. This CDR3 comprises 11 residues. Germline-derived CDR1 and CDR2 are GTSNPN and SVGIG (reference sequence). CDR3 in DNA: TGTGCCTGGAGGCGTACGGAGACCCAGTACTTC. Its protein product is CAWRRTETQYF.

J is TRBJ2-7 and V is TRBV28; no clear D. Germline CDR1 is MDHEN and CDR2 is SYDVKM. There are 11 residues in the CDR3. Trimming shortened V by 5 bases and J by 3 bases, and 5 bases separated the two germline ends. The CDR3 DNA sequence: TGTGCCAGCAGTCTATACTACGAGCAGTACTTC. The encoded protein is CASSLYYEQYF.

The V gene is TRBV7-7, the J gene TRBJ2-5; D possibly corresponds to TRBD2 (5 bases). Germline V CDR1 and CDR2: SSHAT, FNYEAQ (reference sequence). V lost 8 bases to trimming and J lost 5 bases, with 9 bases between them. This CDR3 is built from 11 residues. The CDR3 here is CASASGETQYF. CDR3 DNA sequence: TGTGCCAGCGCTTCGGGGGAGACCCAGTACTTC.

This clone appeared a single time. The chain carries TRBV2 and TRBJ2-7, with 7 bases lining up with TRBD1. Germline CDR1 and CDR2: SNHLY and FYNNEI. Trimming cost V 6 bases and J 7 bases; bases outside gene matches: 12. This CDR3 region has 14 residues. CDR3 amino acids: CASRRTSAGGEQYF. The CDR3 DNA reads TGTGCCAGCAGACGGACCTCGGCAGGGGGAGAGCAGTACTTC.

Concerning this clone: Other DNA sequences in the sample encode the same CDR3. The rearrangement joins TRBV7-3 to TRBJ1-1; TRBD1 matches 7 bases. Germline loops: CDR1 SGHTA, CDR2 FQGTGA. With 6 bases clipped from V and 4 bases from J, the junction kept 5 bases outside the gene matches. This CDR3 has 13 amino acids. The CDR3 here is CASSLRGSTEAFF. The CDR3 DNA reads TGTGCCAGCAGTCTCAGGGGGAGCACTGAAGCTTTCTTT. The variable domain in full, completed from reference TRBV7-3 and TRBJ1-1, reads GAGVSQTPSNKVTEKGKYVELRCDPISGHTALYWYRQSLGQGPEFLIYFQGTGAADDSGLPNDRFFAVRPEGSVSTLKIQRTERGDSAVYLCASSLRGSTEAFFGQGTRLTVV.

V usage is TRBV7-7 and J usage is TRBJ2-5; 9 nucleotides line up with TRBD1. Germline lookup yields CDR1 SSHAT and CDR2 FNYEAQ (reference sequence). J gave up 5 bases and V 5 bases, and 3 bases lay outside the gene matches. CDR3 length equals 13 residues. The CDR3 reads CASSRDRDETQYF. The CDR3 DNA reads as TGTGCCAGCAGCCGGGACAGGGACGAGACCCAGTACTTC.

The J gene is TRBJ1-5, the V gene TRBV27; 8 nucleotides line up with TRBD1. In germline, CDR1 is MNHEY, CDR2 SMNVEV (reference sequence). The ends lost 7 bases at V and 1 base at J; junction bases unmatched: 18. The CDR3 consists of 19 residues. The CDR3: CASTFPWTGKFGSNQPQHF. The CDR3 nucleotides read TGTGCCAGCACCTTCCCCTGGACAGGGAAATTTGGAAGCAATCAGCCCCAGCATTTT.

The genes are TRBV5-1 and TRBJ1-4, with TRBD1 as a possible D gene (5 bases). CDR1 and CDR2 from the germline V gene are SGHRS and YFSETQ. This CDR3 contains 14 residues. Trimming left V 0 bases short and J 4 bases short, with 7 bases between. CDR3 sequence: CASSLGGNNEKLFF. The CDR3 DNA reads TGCGCCAGCAGCTTGGGGGGGAATAATGAAAAACTGTTTTTT.

This chain uses TRBV6-1 with TRBJ2-7; TRBD2 is a possible D gene (5 bases). Trimming removed 4 bases from V and 6 bases from J, with 13 bases in between. CDR3 length: 13 amino acids. Germline lookup yields CDR1 MNHNS and CDR2 SASEGT. CDR3 sequence (DNA): TGTGCCAGCAGTGTCGTTACGGAGGCCGAGCAGTACTTC. Its protein product is CASSVVTEAEQYF.

V usage is TRBV7-7 and J usage is TRBJ2-7; D is unclear. From germline, CDR1 is SSHAT and CDR2 FNYEAQ (reference sequence). The V end lost 2 bases, the J end lost 5 bases, and 10 bases lay between the germline ends. The CDR3 runs to 13 residues. CDR3 sequence: CASSLTLLDEQYF. CDR3 bases: TGTGCCAGCAGCTTAACCCTCCTAGACGAGCAGTACTTC.

The chain has TRBV9 and TRBJ2-3; 13 bases agree with TRBD2. Germline-derived CDR1 and CDR2 are SGDLS and YYNGEE. The CDR3 loop spans 15 amino acids. The V gene end was trimmed by 3 bases and the J gene end by 9 bases; junction bases not matched to a gene: 7. The CDR3 loop is CASSGELAGGRTQYF. CDR3 in DNA: TGTGCCAGCAGCGGGGAACTAGCGGGAGGGAGGACGCAGTATTTT.